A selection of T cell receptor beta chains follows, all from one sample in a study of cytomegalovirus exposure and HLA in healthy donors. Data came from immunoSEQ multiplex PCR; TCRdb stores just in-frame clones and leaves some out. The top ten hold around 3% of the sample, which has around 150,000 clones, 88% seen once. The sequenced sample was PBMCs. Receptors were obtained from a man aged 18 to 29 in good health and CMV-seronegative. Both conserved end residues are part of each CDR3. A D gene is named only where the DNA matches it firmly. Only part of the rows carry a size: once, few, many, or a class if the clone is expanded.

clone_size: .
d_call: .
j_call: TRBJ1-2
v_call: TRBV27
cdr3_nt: TGTGCCAGCAGTTTATCCCCCGGGGGTCTGGGCTATGGCTACACCTTC
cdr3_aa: CASSLSPGGLGYGYTF

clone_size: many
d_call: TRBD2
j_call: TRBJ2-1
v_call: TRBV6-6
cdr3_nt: TGTGCCAACGGGAGGTTGTACAATGAGCAGTTCTTC
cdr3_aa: CANGRLYNEQFF

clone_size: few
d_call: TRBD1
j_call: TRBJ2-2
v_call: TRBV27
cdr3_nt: TGTGCCAGCAGCCTGGCCGGACAGGGCACCGGGGAGCTGTTTTTT
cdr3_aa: CASSLAGQGTGELFF

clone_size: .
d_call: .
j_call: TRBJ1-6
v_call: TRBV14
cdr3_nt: TGTGCCAGCAGCCAAGAGGACAGATATCTCCACTTT
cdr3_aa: CASSQEDRYLHF

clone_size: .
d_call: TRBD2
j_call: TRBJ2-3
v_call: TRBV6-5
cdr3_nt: TGTGCCACAACTCGGACTAGCGGCACAGATACGCAGTATTTT
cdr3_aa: CATTRTSGTDTQYF

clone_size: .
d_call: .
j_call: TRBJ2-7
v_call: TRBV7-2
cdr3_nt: TGTGCCAGCAGCTCCCCCCCAGTGGAGCAGTACTTC
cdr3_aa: CASSSPPVEQYF

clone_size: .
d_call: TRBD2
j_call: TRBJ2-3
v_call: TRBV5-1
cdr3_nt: TGCGCCAGCAGCTTGGTTGCGGGGGTTATTACAGATACGCAGTATTTT
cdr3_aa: CASSLVAGVITDTQYF

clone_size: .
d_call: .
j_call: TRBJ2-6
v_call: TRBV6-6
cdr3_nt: TGTGCCAGCAGTTCCCCGGGGACTGGGGGCAACGTCCTGACTTTC
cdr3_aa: CASSSPGTGGNVLTF

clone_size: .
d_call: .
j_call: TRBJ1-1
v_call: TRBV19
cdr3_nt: TGTGCCAGTAGTCGCAGGGAGGGAAACACTGAAGCTTTCTTT
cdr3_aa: CASSRREGNTEAFF

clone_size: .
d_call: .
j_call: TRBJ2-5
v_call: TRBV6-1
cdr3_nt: TGTGCGGGAGAGCGGCAGGGAGGATGGGGAGAGACCCAGTACTTC
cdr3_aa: CAGERQGGWGETQYF

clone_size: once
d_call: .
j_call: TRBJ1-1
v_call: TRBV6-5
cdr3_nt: TGTGCCAGCAGTTACTTTTGGCAATCCAAGAACACTGAAGCTTTCTTT
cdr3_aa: CASSYFWQSKNTEAFF

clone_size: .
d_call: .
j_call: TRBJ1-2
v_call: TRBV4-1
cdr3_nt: TGCGCCAGCAGCCAAGATAAGAGTTACTATGGCTACACCTTC
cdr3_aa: CASSQDKSYYGYTF

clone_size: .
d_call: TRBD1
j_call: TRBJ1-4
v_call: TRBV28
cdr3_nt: TGTGCCAGCAGTTCCGGGACAGGGAGTGAAAAACTGTTTTTT
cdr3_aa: CASSSGTGSEKLFF

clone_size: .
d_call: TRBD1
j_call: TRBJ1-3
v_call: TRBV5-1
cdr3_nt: TGCGCCAGCAGCCCAGATGGACAGGGGCGAGGAAACACCATATATTTT
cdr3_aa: CASSPDGQGRGNTIYF

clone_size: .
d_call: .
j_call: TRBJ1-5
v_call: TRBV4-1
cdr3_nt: TGCGCCAGCAGCCTAAGACAGCGAAATAGCAATCAGCCCCAGCATTTT
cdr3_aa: CASSLRQRNSNQPQHF

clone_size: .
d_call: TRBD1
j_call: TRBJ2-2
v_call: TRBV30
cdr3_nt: TGTGCCTGGAGTTTCCCGGACAGGGACACCGGGGAGCTGTTTTTT
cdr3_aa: CAWSFPDRDTGELFF

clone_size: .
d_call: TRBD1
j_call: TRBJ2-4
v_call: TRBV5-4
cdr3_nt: TGTGCCAGCAGCACCCAAAGACAGGGGGCTGGAAACATTCAGTACTTC
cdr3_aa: CASSTQRQGAGNIQYF

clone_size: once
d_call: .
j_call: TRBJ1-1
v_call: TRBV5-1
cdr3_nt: TGCGCCAGCAGCTTGGCTGGGGCCACTGAAGCTTTCTTT
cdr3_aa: CASSLAGATEAFF

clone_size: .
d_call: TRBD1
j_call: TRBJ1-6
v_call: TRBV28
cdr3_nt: TGTGCCAGCACCTTAGGACAGGAGATTCCTTCACCCCTCCACTTT
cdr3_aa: CASTLGQEIPSPLHF

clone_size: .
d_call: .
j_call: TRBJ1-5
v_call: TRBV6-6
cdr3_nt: TGTGCCAGCAGTCCGTTGACAGGTTATAGCAATCAGCCCCAGCATTTT
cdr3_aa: CASSPLTGYSNQPQHF

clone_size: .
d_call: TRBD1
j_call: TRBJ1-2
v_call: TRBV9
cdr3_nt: TGTGCCAGCAGCGTAGGGGACAGCTTATATGGCTACACCTTC
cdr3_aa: CASSVGDSLYGYTF

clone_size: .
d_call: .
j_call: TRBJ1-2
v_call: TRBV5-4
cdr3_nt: TGTGCCAGCAGCTTGGACGGCTATGGCTACACCTTC
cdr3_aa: CASSLDGYGYTF

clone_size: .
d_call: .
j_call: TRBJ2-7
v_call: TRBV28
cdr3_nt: TGTGCCAGCAGTAACGGACAGTACTACGAGCAGTACTTC
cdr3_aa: CASSNGQYYEQYF

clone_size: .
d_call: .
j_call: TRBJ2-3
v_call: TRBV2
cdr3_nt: TGTGCCAGCTGGGAGGGGGGCACAGATACGCAGTATTTT
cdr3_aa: CASWEGGTDTQYF

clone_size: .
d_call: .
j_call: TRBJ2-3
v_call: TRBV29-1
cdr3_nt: TGCAGCGTTGACCCTAGCACAGATACGCAGTATTTT
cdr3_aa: CSVDPSTDTQYF

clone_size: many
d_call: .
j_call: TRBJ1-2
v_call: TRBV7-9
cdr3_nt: TGTGCCAGCAGCCTTGAACAGGGACCTTTCTATGGCTACACCTTC
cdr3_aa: CASSLEQGPFYGYTF